This T cell receptor (beta chain) came from a study of cytomegalovirus exposure and HLA in healthy donors. Only one count was recorded for this clone. Its antigen is undetermined. Regarding donors, all were healthy bone marrow donors. The study's findings and limits: A later analysis linked about 17,000 TCR beta sequences to HLA alleles at 0.05 false discovery rate.

The germline V gene encodes CDR1 SGHAT and CDR2 FQNNGV. Between the trimmed V and J ends, which lost 1 base and 5 bases, there was a span of 4 bases. The CDR3 has 12 amino acids. Vbeta (60) and Jbeta (13) primers were used in the PCR. Clones were sequenced by immunoSEQ multiplex PCR, and TCRdb holds only the in-frame ones, with some missing. The sample consists of approximately 190,000 clones, approximately 88% of them appearing once. The rearrangement joins TRBV11-2 to TRBJ2-3; no reliable D call. The sequence came from a woman in her forties or fifties in good health and CMV-seropositive. Sample: PBMCs. As DNA, the CDR3 is TGTGCCAGCAGCTTAGGAGGAGATACGCAGTATTTT. Protein sequence: CASSLGGDTQYF.